Each of the 31 T cell receptor beta chains below was sequenced from the same sample in a study of beta chain features in type 1 diabetes. The whole isolated RNA underwent reverse transcription, so sequencing captured expressed TCRB transcripts. Profiling relied on immunoSEQ multiplex PCR, and the TCRdb table lists in-frame clones only, not all of them. Of about 620,000 clones in the sample, around 16% were seen once. Sequenced sample: naive CD4+ T cells from blood. The receptors originated from a man aged 18 to 30 in good health.

The rearrangement joins TRBV29-1 to TRBJ2-4; D is unclear. Per germline, CDR1 SQVTM and CDR2 ANQGSEA. The CDR3 sequence is 12 residues long. V was pared by 7 bases and J by 0 bases, with 7 bases between. The CDR3 nucleotides are TGCAGCGGAAGTATAGCCAAAAACATTCAGTACTTC. As protein: CSGSIAKNIQYF.

The gene calls are TRBV29-1 and TRBJ1-1, with D possibly TRBD1 on 5 matching bases. The CDR3 is made up of 13 amino acids. Germline V gene lookup returns CDR1 SQVTM and CDR2 ANQGSEA. Trimming stripped 5 bases from V and 0 bases from J, with 10 bases between. CDR3: CSVRQRLNTEAFF. In DNA form, the CDR3 reads TGCAGCGTTCGACAGAGACTGAACACTGAAGCTTTCTTT.

The J gene is TRBJ2-1, the V gene TRBV28, with 8 bases fitting TRBD1. Per germline, CDR1 MDHEN and CDR2 SYDVKM. The CDR3 extends over 15 amino acids. V lost 7 bases, J lost 6 bases, and 11 bases stayed unmatched. The CDR3 bases are TGTGCCAGCACCCGGGACAGGTCTTATGTCAATGAGCAGTTCTTC. Translation gives CASTRDRSYVNEQFF.

CDR3 region: CASSQGSLGLAKQSTDTQYF. Here the CDR3 DNA reads TGCGCCAGCAGCCAAGGATCCCTGGGACTAGCGAAACAAAGCACAGATACGCAGTATTTT. The chain is built from TRBV4-3 and TRBJ2-3, with 10 nucleotides matching TRBD2. The germline V gene has CDR1 LGHNA and CDR2 YSLEER. There are 20 residues in the CDR3. The V segment lost 1 base and the J segment 0 bases; nucleotides outside the gene matches: 13.

The J gene is TRBJ1-6, the V gene TRBV7-2; D unclear. Trimming removed 6 bases at V and 7 bases at J, with 19 bases between. The CDR3 extends over 16 amino acids. Germline V gene sequence: CDR1 SGHTA, CDR2 FQGNSA. The CDR3 spells CASSPRPETRNSPLHF. CDR3 in DNA: TGTGCCAGCAGTCCACGACCCGAAACTCGCAATTCACCCCTCCACTTT.

V is TRBV2 and J is TRBJ1-2; no reliable D call. Germline V lookup: CDR1 SNHLY, CDR2 FYNNEI. Trimming took 1 base from V and 4 from J, leaving 7 bases between them. The CDR3 has 13 amino acids. CDR3 bases: TGTGCCAGCAGTGAAGACGGCTTCTATGGCTACACCTTC. It is translated as CASSEDGFYGYTF. The full variable domain, in which reference TRBV2 and TRBJ1-2 provide the parts outside the CDR3, is EPEVTQTPSHQVTQMGQEVILRCVPISNHLYFYWYRQILGQKVEFLVSFYNNEISEKSEIFDDQFSVERPDGSNFTLKIRSTKLEDSAMYFCASSEDGFYGYTFGSGTRLTVV.

This clone has only one observation. The rearrangement joins TRBV5-6 to TRBJ1-3; D not certain. This CDR3 region has 15 residues. Trimming removed 0 bases at V and 0 bases at J, with 7 bases between. Germline CDR1 and CDR2: SGHDT and YYEEEE. CDR3 protein: CASSLDRVSGNTIYF. In DNA, the CDR3 is TGTGCCAGCAGCTTGGACAGAGTCTCTGGAAACACCATATATTTT.

This clone was seen a few times. Other DNA sequences within the sample encode an identical CDR3. The rearrangement uses TRBV18 and TRBJ1-1; D gene unclear. The germline CDR1 and CDR2 sequences are KGHSH and LQKENI. The V and J ends lost 4 bases and 1 base respectively, with 4 bases between them. The CDR3 covers 12 residues. The CDR3 nucleotides are TGTGCCAGCTCACGACAGAACACTGAAGCTTTCTTT. Its protein product is CASSRQNTEAFF.

The rearrangement uses TRBV28 and TRBJ2-5; D perhaps matches TRBD1 (6 bases). The J call may be in error: the DNA end matches TRBJ2-7 better. This CDR3 region has 14 residues. CDR1 and CDR2 (germline): MDHEN, SYDVKM. CDR3: CASSLGDNPYEQYF. DNA of the CDR3: TGTGCCAGCAGTTTAGGGGACAACCCCTACGAGCAGTACTTC.

This chain uses TRBV29-1 with TRBJ1-4; TRBD1 matches at 8 bases. Germline V gene sequence: CDR1 SQVTM, CDR2 ANQGSEA. Trimming took 4 bases from V and 5 from J; bases not matched to a gene: 18. The length of the CDR3 is 18 residues. The CDR3 loop is CSVGIWDRPPGMNEKLFF. DNA for the CDR3: TGCAGCGTTGGAATTTGGGACAGGCCACCGGGAATGAATGAAAAACTGTTTTTT.

A few counts support this clone. The chain combines TRBV29-1 with TRBJ2-5; tentatively, D is TRBD1 (5 bases). Looked up from germline, CDR1 is SQVTM and CDR2 is ANQGSEA. Deletions cut 5 bases from V and 11 bases from J, with 15 bases between. This CDR3 has 11 amino acids. CDR3 loop: CSVFGAMEQYF. The DNA for the CDR3 is TGCAGCGTTTTTGGGGCGATGGAGCAGTACTTC.

A few counts support this clone. The same CDR3 also results from other DNA sequences found in this sample. This rearrangement joins TRBV5-1 to TRBJ2-7; no clear D gene. The V gene lost 2 bases and the J gene lost 0 bases, with 3 bases spanning the gap. The CDR3 has 12 residues. Looked up from germline, CDR1 is SGHRS and CDR2 is YFSETQ. CDR3 protein: CASSLSSYEQYF. The CDR3 DNA sequence: TGCGCCAGCAGCTTAAGCTCCTACGAGCAGTACTTC.

There are a few counts of this clone. The chain combines TRBV4-3 with TRBJ1-5; D is uncertain. CDR1 and CDR2 from the germline V gene are LGHNA and YSLEER. Trimming took off 3 bases at V and 0 bases at J, with 6 bases between the two ends. The CDR3 contains 14 residues. CDR3 sequence reads: CASSHANSNQPQHF. Here the CDR3 DNA reads TGCGCCAGCAGCCACGCAAATAGCAATCAGCCCCAGCATTTT.

This clone has just a few counts. The chain joins TRBV7-2 to TRBJ1-5; tentatively, D is TRBD1 (6 bases). V was cut by 5 bases and J by 6 bases, with 14 bases left in between. The CDR3 length is 14 residues. Germline CDR1 and CDR2: SGHTA and FQGNSA. The CDR3 DNA sequence: TGTGCCAGCAGCCTGAACAGGGCGGCTCAGCCCCAGCATTTT. Translated, it gives CASSLNRAAQPQHF.

This chain connects TRBV27 to TRBJ2-7; 8 bases fit TRBD2. The CDR3 is 14 amino acids. Germline V gives CDR1 MNHEY, CDR2 SMNVEV (reference sequence). The J segment lost 5 bases and the V segment lost 6 bases, leaving 9 bases of the junction unmatched. This chain's CDR3 is CASRLTGLANEQYF. The CDR3 DNA sequence: TGTGCCAGCAGACTAACAGGACTAGCCAACGAGCAGTACTTC.

There are a few counts of this clone. The rearrangement uses TRBV9 and TRBJ2-5; D is uncertain. Germline V CDR1 and CDR2: SGDLS, YYNGEE. Trimming cost V 2 bases and J 2 bases, with 7 bases left between them. This CDR3 has 13 amino acids. The CDR3 loop reads CASSVSYQETQYF. The CDR3 DNA reads as TGTGCCAGCAGCGTCAGTTATCAAGAGACCCAGTACTTC.

The V gene is TRBV7-2, the J gene TRBJ1-1; D is undetermined. In germline, CDR1 is SGHTA, CDR2 FQGNSA. With 5 bases removed from V and 0 bases from J, the gap between germline ends came to 10 bases. The CDR3 contains 14 residues. The CDR3 region is CASSPRSLNTEAFF. CDR3 DNA sequence: TGTGCCAGCAGCCCCCGGAGCCTGAACACTGAAGCTTTCTTT.

This clone was detected only a few times. This chain links TRBV10-3 with TRBJ2-7; D possibly corresponds to TRBD1 (6 bases). Trimming left V 3 bases short and J 0 bases short, with 12 bases between. The CDR3 has 15 amino acids. Germline lookup yields CDR1 ENHRY and CDR2 SYGVKD. The CDR3 is CAISDSRGNSYEQYF. In nucleotides, the CDR3 is TGTGCCATCAGTGATTCCAGGGGCAACTCCTACGAGCAGTACTTC.

The rearrangement uses TRBV5-1 and TRBJ1-5; 7 bases map to TRBD1. This CDR3 has 16 amino acids. The trim removed 0 bases at V and 2 bases at J, leaving 5 bases unmatched. Germline V lookup: CDR1 SGHRS, CDR2 YFSETQ. The CDR3 DNA sequence: TGCGCCAGCAGCTTGGGACAGGGAATGGGCAATCAGCCCCAGCATTTT. As protein: CASSLGQGMGNQPQHF.

The sample holds a few counts of this clone. This rearrangement joins TRBV6-1 to TRBJ1-4; 7 nucleotides align to TRBD1. Germline values: CDR1 MNHNS, CDR2 SASEGT. After removal of 6 bases from V and 8 bases from J, the junction contained 12 bases not matched to a gene. The CDR3 totals 15 residues. The CDR3 DNA is TGTGCCAGCAGGTCCGACAGGGCTCATAACGAAAAACTGTTTTTT. Translation gives CASRSDRAHNEKLFF.

This clone was observed a few times. The rearrangement joins TRBV7-2 to TRBJ1-6, with D possibly being TRBD1 (6 bases). V dropped 0 bases and J dropped 7 bases, with 16 bases sitting between them. CDR1 is SGHTA and CDR2 is FQGNSA in the germline V gene. This CDR3 has 17 residues. CDR3 sequence (DNA): TGTGCCAGCAGCTTAGCGCGTTCACAGGGTTGGAATTCACCCCTCCACTTT. Its translation: CASSLARSQGWNSPLHF.

The V and J genes are TRBV7-3 and TRBJ1-1, with TRBD1 as a possible D gene (6 bases). V was pared by 4 bases and J by 0 bases, with 12 bases between. CDR1 is SGHTA and CDR2 is FQGTGA in the germline V gene. The CDR3 spans 15 residues. The CDR3 here is CASSSQTGLNTEAFF. DNA of the CDR3: TGTGCCAGCAGCTCCCAAACAGGGTTGAACACTGAAGCTTTCTTT.

The chain recombines TRBV7-3 with TRBJ2-3; TRBD1 matches at 7 bases. CDR1 is SGHTA, CDR2 FQGTGA, per germline. V gave up 5 bases and J gave up 3 bases; unmatched junction bases: 8. The CDR3 contains 15 residues. This chain's CDR3 is CASSGQGVGTDTQYF. In DNA, the CDR3 is TGTGCCAGCAGCGGGCAGGGGGTTGGAACAGATACGCAGTATTTT.

V and J are TRBV19 and TRBJ1-1; 7 nucleotides line up with TRBD1. Germline V lookup: CDR1 LNHDA, CDR2 SQIVND (reference sequence). V was pared by 6 bases and J by 5 bases, with 6 bases of the junction left unmatched. CDR3 length: 13 amino acids. CDR3 nucleotides: TGTGCCAGTAGACAGGGGAGTACGACTGAAGCTTTCTTT. Translation: CASRQGSTTEAFF.

This chain uses TRBV7-2 with TRBJ2-5; D gene unclear. Per germline, CDR1 SGHTA and CDR2 FQGNSA. This CDR3 has 14 residues. The V end was cut by 5 bases, the J end by 5 bases, with 15 bases between. The CDR3 is CASSPGPRVETQYF. The CDR3 DNA follows: TGTGCCAGCAGCCCCGGACCTAGGGTGGAGACCCAGTACTTC. Together with reference TRBV7-2 and TRBJ2-5, the CDR3 gives the full variable domain: GAGVSQSPSNKVTEKGKDVELRCDPISGHTALYWYRQSLGQGLEFLIYFQGNSAPDKSGLPSDRFSAERTGGSVSTLTIQRTQQEDSAVYLCASSPGPRVETQYFGPGTRLLVL.

In its sample, this clone was seen a few times. In the same sample, other DNA sequences code for this CDR3. The chain carries TRBV15 and TRBJ2-5; D gene ambiguous. Germline V gene sequence: CDR1 LNHNV, CDR2 YYDKDF (reference sequence). CDR3 size: 13 residues. V lost 0 bases, J lost 2 bases, and 4 bases lay in between. CDR3 DNA: TGTGCCACCAGCAGAGACAGTCAAGAGACCCAGTACTTC. As protein: CATSRDSQETQYF.

The chain recombines TRBV27 with TRBJ2-3, with 11 bases that match TRBD2. In germline, CDR1 is MNHEY, CDR2 SMNVEV (reference sequence). J lost 5 bases, V lost 6 bases, and 13 bases had no gene match. This CDR3 region has 17 residues. CDR3: CASSRSVLAGEVDTQYF. The CDR3 coding sequence is TGTGCCAGCAGCCGATCGGTACTAGCGGGAGAGGTAGATACGCAGTATTTT.

The chain employs TRBV10-3 and TRBJ1-5; 9 nucleotides align to TRBD1. The J segment lost 6 bases and the V segment lost 6 bases, leaving 6 bases of the junction unmatched. Germline V gene data show CDR1 as ENHRY and CDR2 as SYGVKD. This CDR3 is built from 14 residues. In DNA form, the CDR3 reads TGTGCCATCAGCTCCGGGACAGGGTCTCAGCCCCAGCATTTT. This translates into CAISSGTGSQPQHF.

This clone was seen more than once but under ten times. The DNA for the CDR3 is TGTGCCAGCAGATCAGACAGGGGGTCGGGTGGCTACACCTTC. As protein: CASRSDRGSGGYTF. The gene calls are TRBV9 and TRBJ1-2; 9 nucleotides match TRBD1. Trimming took 5 bases from V and 7 from J; bases not matched to a gene: 9. CDR1 is SGDLS, CDR2 YYNGEE, per germline. The CDR3 is made up of 14 amino acids.

The chain is built from TRBV7-2 and TRBJ1-5, with 8 bases lining up with TRBD1. V lost 4 bases and J lost 3; bases outside the gene matches: 5. The CDR3 has 15 residues. Germline loops: CDR1 SGHTA, CDR2 FQGNSA. CDR3 sequence: CASSSWDRINQPQHF. The CDR3 DNA follows: TGTGCCAGCAGCTCGTGGGACAGGATCAATCAGCCCCAGCATTTT.

The gene calls are TRBV6-1 and TRBJ2-7, with 8 bases identical to TRBD1. The CDR3 consists of 14 residues. The germline V gene encodes CDR1 MNHNS and CDR2 SASEGT. Trimming took 10 bases from V and 2 from J; bases not matched to a gene: 10. The CDR3 sequence: CAIQGTGPPYEQYF. DNA of the CDR3: TGTGCCATCCAGGGGACAGGACCCCCCTACGAGCAGTACTTC.